This T cell receptor (beta chain) derives from a study of blood T cell repertoires in COVID-19. For the study at large: Italy, Spain and the United States were the sources of the convalescent and acute COVID-19 samples.

As originally analysed: Amplification with reference gene primers provided the estimates of nucleated cell counts. Generated by immunoSEQ multiplex PCR, the TCRdb table keeps only in-frame clones and is missing some. Clone size and V and J calls were adopted from that table, with D and trimming inferred from the DNA. The data contain approximately 85,000 clones, around four fifths of them singletons. The CDR3 has 16 residues. Germline lookup yields CDR1 KGHDR and CDR2 SFDVKD. V was clipped by 3 bases and J by 6 bases; unmatched bases: 6. This clonotype was obtained from a woman in her 70s with active or convalescent COVID-19. The sequenced material came from peripheral blood. The chain has TRBV24-1 and TRBJ2-4, with TRBD1 identical over 11 bases. DNA of the CDR3: TGTGCCACCAGTGATCCAGGGACAGGGGGTGGAAACATTCAGTACTTC. This encodes CATSDPGTGGGNIQYF.